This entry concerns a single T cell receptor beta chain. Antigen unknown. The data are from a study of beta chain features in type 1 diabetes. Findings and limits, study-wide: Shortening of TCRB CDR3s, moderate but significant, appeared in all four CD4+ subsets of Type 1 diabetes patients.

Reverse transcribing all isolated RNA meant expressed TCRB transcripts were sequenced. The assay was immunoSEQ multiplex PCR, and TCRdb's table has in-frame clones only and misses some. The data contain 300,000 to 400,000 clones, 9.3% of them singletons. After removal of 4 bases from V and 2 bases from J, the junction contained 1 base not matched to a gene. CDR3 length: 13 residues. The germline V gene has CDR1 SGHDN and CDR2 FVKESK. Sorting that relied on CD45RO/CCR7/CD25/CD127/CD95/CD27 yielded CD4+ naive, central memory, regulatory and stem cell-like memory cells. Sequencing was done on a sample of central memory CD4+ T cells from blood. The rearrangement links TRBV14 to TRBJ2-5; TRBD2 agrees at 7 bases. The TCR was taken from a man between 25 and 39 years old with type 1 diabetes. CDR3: CASSPGLQETQYF. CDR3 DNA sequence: TGTGCCAGCAGCCCGGGACTACAAGAGACCCAGTACTTC.